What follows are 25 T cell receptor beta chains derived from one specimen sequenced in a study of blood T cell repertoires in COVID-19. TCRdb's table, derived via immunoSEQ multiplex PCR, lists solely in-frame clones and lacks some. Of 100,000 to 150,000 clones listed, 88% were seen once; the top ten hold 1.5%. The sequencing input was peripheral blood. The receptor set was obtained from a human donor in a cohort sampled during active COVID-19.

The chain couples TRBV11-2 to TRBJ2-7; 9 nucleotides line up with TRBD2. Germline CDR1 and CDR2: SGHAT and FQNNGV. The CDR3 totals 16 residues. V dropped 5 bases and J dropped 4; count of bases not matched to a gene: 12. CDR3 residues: CASSPGLLAGIYEQYF. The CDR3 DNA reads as TGTGCCAGCAGCCCCGGCCTGCTAGCGGGGATTTACGAGCAGTACTTC.

In nucleotides, the CDR3 is TGTGCCAGCAGCGTCCGGGACAGGGGATATTTGGCCGAGCAGTACTTC. Its protein product is CASSVRDRGYLAEQYF. The chain is built from TRBV9 and TRBJ2-7; 10 bases fit TRBD1. Germline assignment: CDR1 SGDLS and CDR2 YYNGEE. This CDR3 has 16 amino acids. With 2 bases clipped from V and 6 bases from J, the junction kept 11 bases outside the gene matches.

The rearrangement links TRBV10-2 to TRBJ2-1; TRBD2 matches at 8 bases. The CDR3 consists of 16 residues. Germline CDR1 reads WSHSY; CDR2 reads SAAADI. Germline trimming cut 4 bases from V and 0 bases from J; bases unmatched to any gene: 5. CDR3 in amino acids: CASSGAGTSSYNEQFF. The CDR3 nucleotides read TGCGCCAGCAGTGGGGCCGGGACTAGCTCCTACAATGAGCAGTTCTTC.

The CDR3 here is CASSLADTSDEQYF. The CDR3 DNA reads as TGCGCCAGCAGCTTGGCTGATACCTCGGACGAGCAGTACTTC. The chain links TRBV5-1 to TRBJ2-7, with unresolved D. The CDR3 loop spans 14 amino acids. Between the trimmed V and J ends, which lost 0 bases and 5 bases, there was a span of 12 bases. Per germline, CDR1 SGHRS and CDR2 YFSETQ.

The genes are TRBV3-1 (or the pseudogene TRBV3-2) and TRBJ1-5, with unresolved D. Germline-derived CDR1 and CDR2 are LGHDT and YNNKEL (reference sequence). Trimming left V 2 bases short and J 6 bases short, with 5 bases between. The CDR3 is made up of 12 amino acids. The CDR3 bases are TGTGCCAGCAGCCAACAAGCTCAGCCCCAGCATTTT. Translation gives CASSQQAQPQHF.

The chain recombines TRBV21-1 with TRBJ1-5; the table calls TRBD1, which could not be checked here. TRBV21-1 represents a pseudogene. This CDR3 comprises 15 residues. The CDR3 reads CASSPQDRRNQPQHF. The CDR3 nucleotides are TGTGCCAGCAGCCCTCAGGACAGACGAAATCAGCCCCAGCATTTT.

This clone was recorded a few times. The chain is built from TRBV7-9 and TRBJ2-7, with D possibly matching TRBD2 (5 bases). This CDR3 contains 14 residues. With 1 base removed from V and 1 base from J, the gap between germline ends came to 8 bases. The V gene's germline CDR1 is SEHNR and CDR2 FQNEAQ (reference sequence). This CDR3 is CASSLGTQSYEQYF. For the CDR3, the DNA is TGTGCCAGCAGCTTAGGGACTCAATCCTACGAGCAGTACTTC.

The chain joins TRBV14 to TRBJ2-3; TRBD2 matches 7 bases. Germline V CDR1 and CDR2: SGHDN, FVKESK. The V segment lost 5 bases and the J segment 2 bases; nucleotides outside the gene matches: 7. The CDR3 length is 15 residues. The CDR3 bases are TGTGCCAGCAGCTTAGTGGGAGGGCCCACAGATACGCAGTATTTT. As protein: CASSLVGGPTDTQYF.

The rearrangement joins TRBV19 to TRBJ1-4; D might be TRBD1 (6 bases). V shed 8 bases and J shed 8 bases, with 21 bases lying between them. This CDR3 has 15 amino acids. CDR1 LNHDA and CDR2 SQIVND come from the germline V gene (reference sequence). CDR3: CASRFTGSASEKLFF. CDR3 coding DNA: TGTGCCAGTCGATTTACAGGGTCGGCTAGCGAAAAACTGTTTTTT.

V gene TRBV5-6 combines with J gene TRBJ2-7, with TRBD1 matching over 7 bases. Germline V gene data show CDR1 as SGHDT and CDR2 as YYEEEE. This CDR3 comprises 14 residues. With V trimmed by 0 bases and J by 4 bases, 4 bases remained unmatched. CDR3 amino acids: CASSLGGTAYEQYF. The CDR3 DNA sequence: TGTGCCAGCAGCTTGGGTGGGACAGCATACGAGCAGTACTTC.

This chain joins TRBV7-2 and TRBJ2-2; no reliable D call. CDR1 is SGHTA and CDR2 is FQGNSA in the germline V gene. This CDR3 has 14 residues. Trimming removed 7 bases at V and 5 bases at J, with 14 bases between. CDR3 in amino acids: CASNPHPVTGELFF. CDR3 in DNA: TGTGCCAGCAACCCTCACCCGGTAACCGGGGAGCTGTTTTTT.

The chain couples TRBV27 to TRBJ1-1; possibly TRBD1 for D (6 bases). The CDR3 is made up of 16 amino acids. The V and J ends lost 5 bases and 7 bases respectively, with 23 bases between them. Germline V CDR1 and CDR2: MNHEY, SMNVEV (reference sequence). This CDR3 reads CASSPDNRVWKSEAFF. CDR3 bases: TGTGCCAGCAGTCCGGATAACAGGGTGTGGAAAAGTGAAGCTTTCTTT.

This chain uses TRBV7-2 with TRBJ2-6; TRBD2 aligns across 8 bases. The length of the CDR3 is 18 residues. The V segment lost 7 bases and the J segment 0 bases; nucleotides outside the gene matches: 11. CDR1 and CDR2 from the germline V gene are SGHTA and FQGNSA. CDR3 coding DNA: TGTGCCAGCAACCAGAGGGGACTAGAATACTCTGGGGCCAACGTCCTGACTTTC. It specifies CASNQRGLEYSGANVLTF.

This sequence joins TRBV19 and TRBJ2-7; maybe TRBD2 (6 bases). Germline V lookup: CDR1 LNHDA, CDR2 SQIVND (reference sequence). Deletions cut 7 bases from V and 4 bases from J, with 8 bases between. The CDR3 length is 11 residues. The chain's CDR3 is CASTAGYEQYF. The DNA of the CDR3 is TGTGCCAGTACCGCGGGGTACGAGCAGTACTTC.

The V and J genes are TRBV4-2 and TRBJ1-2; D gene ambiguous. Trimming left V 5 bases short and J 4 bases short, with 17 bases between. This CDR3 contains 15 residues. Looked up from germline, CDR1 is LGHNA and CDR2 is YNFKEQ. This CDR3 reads CASSVTMENSYGYTF. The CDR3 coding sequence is TGTGCCAGCAGCGTCACTATGGAGAATAGCTATGGCTACACCTTC.

As DNA, the CDR3 is TGTGCCAGCAGTCCCCCGGGGTTTGGGGGCACAGATACGCAGTATTTT. Translated, it gives CASSPPGFGGTDTQYF. The rearrangement links TRBV6-6 to TRBJ2-3, with a weak D call TRBD2 (5 bases). The CDR3 has 16 amino acids. The germline gives CDR1 MNHNY, CDR2 SVGAGI (reference sequence). The germline V and J ends were trimmed by 5 bases and 1 base, with 16 bases remaining between them.

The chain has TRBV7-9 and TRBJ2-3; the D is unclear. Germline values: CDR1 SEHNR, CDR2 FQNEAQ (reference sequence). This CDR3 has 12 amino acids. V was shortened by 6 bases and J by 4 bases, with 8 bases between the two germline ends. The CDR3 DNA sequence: TGTGCCAGCAGTCGAGTCGCAGATACGCAGTATTTT. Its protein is CASSRVADTQYF.

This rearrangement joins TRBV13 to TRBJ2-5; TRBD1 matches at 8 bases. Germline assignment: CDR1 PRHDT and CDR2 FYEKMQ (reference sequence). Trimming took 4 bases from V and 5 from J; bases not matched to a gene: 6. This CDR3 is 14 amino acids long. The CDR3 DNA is TGTGCCAGCAGCTCCCCAGGGGGCCGGGAGACCCAGTACTTC. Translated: CASSSPGGRETQYF.

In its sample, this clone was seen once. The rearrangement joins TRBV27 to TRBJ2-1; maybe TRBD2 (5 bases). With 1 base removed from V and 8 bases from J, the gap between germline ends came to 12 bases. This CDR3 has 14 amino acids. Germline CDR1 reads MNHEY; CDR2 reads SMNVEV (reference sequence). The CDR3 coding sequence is TGTGCCAGCAGTTTATTTTCTAGCAAGTATGAGCAGTTCTTC. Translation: CASSLFSSKYEQFF.

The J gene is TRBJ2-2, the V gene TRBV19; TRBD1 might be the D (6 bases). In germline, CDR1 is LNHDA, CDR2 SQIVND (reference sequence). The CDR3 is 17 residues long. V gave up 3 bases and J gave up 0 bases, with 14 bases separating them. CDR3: CASSIPGQSANTGELFF. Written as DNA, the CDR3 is TGTGCCAGTAGTATCCCCGGACAGAGCGCGAACACCGGGGAGCTGTTTTTT.

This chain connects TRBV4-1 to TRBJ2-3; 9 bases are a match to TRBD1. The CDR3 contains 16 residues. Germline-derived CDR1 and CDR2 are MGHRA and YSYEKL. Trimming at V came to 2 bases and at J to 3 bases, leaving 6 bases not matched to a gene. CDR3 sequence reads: CASSQLHRGRTDTQYF. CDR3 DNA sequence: TGCGCCAGCAGCCAACTGCACAGGGGGCGAACAGATACGCAGTATTTT.

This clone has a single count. In DNA form, the CDR3 reads TGTGCCAGCAGTTCCAGGGGGCGCGCCTACGAGCAGTACTTC. This translates into CASSSRGRAYEQYF. This chain connects TRBV28 to TRBJ2-7; 8 nucleotides line up with TRBD1. Germline-derived CDR1 and CDR2 are MDHEN and SYDVKM. This CDR3 spans 14 amino acids. The V and J ends lost 4 bases and 2 bases, in that order; junction bases with no gene match: 4.

The CDR3 bases are TGTGCCAGTAGCCAACAGGGGGCCTACGAGCAGTACTTC. This encodes CASSQQGAYEQYF. The chain couples TRBV19 to TRBJ2-7; 8 bases line up with TRBD1. Germline loops: CDR1 LNHDA, CDR2 SQIVND (reference sequence). Trimming cost V 6 bases and J 2 bases; bases outside gene matches: 3. This CDR3 has 13 residues.

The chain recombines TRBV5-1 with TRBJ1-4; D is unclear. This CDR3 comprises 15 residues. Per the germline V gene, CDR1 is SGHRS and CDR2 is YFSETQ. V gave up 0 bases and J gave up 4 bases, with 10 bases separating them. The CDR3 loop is CASSLGGGINEKLFF. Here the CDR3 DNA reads TGCGCCAGCAGCTTGGGCGGAGGGATTAATGAAAAACTGTTTTTT. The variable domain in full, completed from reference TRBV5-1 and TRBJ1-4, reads KAGVTQTPRYLIKTRGQQVTLSCSPISGHRSVSWYQQTPGQGLQFLFEYFSETQRNKGNFPGRFSGRQFSNSRSEMNVSTLELGDSALYLCASSLGGGINEKLFFGSGTQLSVL.

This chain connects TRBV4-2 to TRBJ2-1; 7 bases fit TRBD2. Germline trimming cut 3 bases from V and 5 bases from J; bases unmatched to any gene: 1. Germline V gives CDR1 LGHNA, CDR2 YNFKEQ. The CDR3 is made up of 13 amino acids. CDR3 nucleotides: TGTGCCAGCAGCCAGGGGGGGAACAATGAGCAGTTCTTC. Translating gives CASSQGGNNEQFF.